This T cell receptor beta chain is from a study of cytomegalovirus exposure and HLA in healthy donors. Findings and caveats of the study: Among TCR sequences, most were rare, though some public TCRs appeared in many donors. A missense DCLRE1C variant was associated with V- and J-gene trimming of TCR beta chains in a later analysis, and an independent cohort replicated the association. Later on, an analysis showed TCR association rates differing by HLA locus, with DRB1 the most and HLA-C the fewest.

A word on this clone: What it recognizes is unknown.

The V gene's germline CDR1 is SGHNT and CDR2 YYREEE (reference sequence). V was pared by 0 bases and J by 3 bases, with 3 bases of the junction left unmatched. The CDR3 covers 14 residues. Amplification used 60 Vbeta primers and 13 Jbeta primers. Assay used: immunoSEQ multiplex PCR; TCRdb lists only in-frame clones, some missing. The profile shows over 65,000 clones, approximately 61% of them singletons. Source material: PBMCs. The sequence was collected from a woman between 45 and 60 years old in good health and CMV-seropositive. J is TRBJ2-7 and V is TRBV5-4; 7 bases fit TRBD1. CDR3 loop: CASSLGGQFYEQYV. The CDR3 coding sequence is TGTGCCAGCAGCTTGGGGGGACAGTTCTACGAGCAGTACGTC.